The 14 T cell receptor beta chains listed next were all sequenced from one sample in a study of PD-1 blockade in classical Hodgkin lymphoma. Sequencing used immunoSEQ multiplex PCR; TCRdb keeps in-frame clones, though not all of them. The sample lists around 150,000 clones, 78% occurring once. All trial patients relapsed after autologous stem cell transplantation. The source material was peripheral blood mononuclear cells (PBMCs), sampled before the second cycle of nivolumab. The source is a human donor with classical Hodgkin lymphoma.

The rearrangement joins TRBV2 to TRBJ2-3; 8 positions match TRBD2. Germline V gene sequence: CDR1 SNHLY, CDR2 FYNNEI. CDR3 length: 13 residues. With 5 bases clipped from V and 9 bases from J, the junction kept 7 bases outside the gene matches. The CDR3 DNA is TGTGCCAGCAGTAGAAGCGGGAGTGGCACGCAGTATTTT. The encoded protein is CASSRSGSGTQYF.

This chain links TRBV9 with TRBJ1-4; the D is unclear. Trimming took off 0 bases at V and 3 bases at J, with 9 bases between the two ends. The CDR3 length is 15 residues. The germline CDR1 and CDR2 sequences are SGDLS and YYNGEE. The CDR3 DNA is TGTGCCAGCAGCGTAGGACACCGAGCTAATGAAAAACTGTTTTTT. It yields the protein CASSVGHRANEKLFF.

V is TRBV19 and J is TRBJ2-7; 8 nucleotides agree with TRBD1. V lost 5 bases and J lost 4; bases outside the gene matches: 10. There are 15 residues in the CDR3. CDR1 and CDR2 from the germline V gene are LNHDA and SQIVND (reference sequence). CDR3 residues: CASSPRTGITYEQYF. CDR3 DNA sequence: TGTGCCAGTAGTCCCAGGACAGGGATCACTTACGAGCAGTACTTC.

The chain couples TRBV2 to TRBJ2-7; 14 bases match TRBD2. This CDR3 has 15 amino acids. From germline, CDR1 is SNHLY and CDR2 FYNNEI. J was trimmed by 7 bases and V by 7 bases; bases with no gene match: 9. Here the CDR3 reads CASNPGLAGVGEQYF. In DNA form, the CDR3 reads TGTGCCAGCAACCCGGGACTAGCGGGAGTAGGAGAGCAGTACTTC.

The V gene is TRBV6-1, the J gene TRBJ2-7; D is possibly TRBD1 (5 bases). V lost 8 bases to trimming and J lost 3 bases, with 8 bases between them. CDR1 and CDR2 (germline): MNHNS, SASEGT. The CDR3 has 11 residues. In nucleotides, the CDR3 is TGTGCCAGCGAAGGGGACTACGAGCAGTACTTC. As protein: CASEGDYEQYF.

As DNA, the CDR3 is TGTGCCAGCAGTGAGAGAAACAGGGACACCGGGAACACTGAAGCTTTCTTT. It is translated as CASSERNRDTGNTEAFF. The chain couples TRBV25-1 to TRBJ1-1; possible D gene TRBD1, 6 bases. Looked up from germline, CDR1 is MGHDK and CDR2 is SYGVNS. Trimming cost V 3 bases and J 1 base, with 18 bases left between them. CDR3 length: 17 residues.

The chain links TRBV4-2 to TRBJ1-5; unclear D gene. Trimming took off 0 bases at V and 1 base at J, with 10 bases between the two ends. The V gene's germline CDR1 is LGHNA and CDR2 YNFKEQ. This CDR3 is built from 16 residues. The CDR3 coding sequence is TGTGCCAGCAGCCAAGATCGGGGAGGGAGCAATCAGCCCCAGCATTTT. Its translation: CASSQDRGGSNQPQHF.

This sequence joins TRBV5-1 and TRBJ2-5; D remains unclear. CDR1 is SGHRS and CDR2 is YFSETQ in the germline V gene. Deletions cut 0 bases from V and 9 bases from J, with 15 bases between. This CDR3 comprises 14 residues. CDR3 sequence reads: CASSLDVSLRPQYF. CDR3 coding DNA: TGCGCCAGCAGCTTGGATGTCAGCCTTAGGCCCCAGTACTTC.

This chain joins TRBV2 and TRBJ2-7; D not resolved. Germline assignment: CDR1 SNHLY and CDR2 FYNNEI. V lost 2 bases and J lost 1, with 9 bases in between. This CDR3 spans 14 amino acids. CDR3 DNA: TGTGCCAGCAGTGAATCTTTAGGGTCCTACGAGCAGTACTTC. Protein sequence: CASSESLGSYEQYF.

The CDR3 loop is CSVDLAGSNTEAFF. DNA for the CDR3: TGCAGCGTTGATTTAGCAGGGAGTAACACTGAAGCTTTCTTT. The chain couples TRBV29-1 to TRBJ1-1; D possibly corresponds to TRBD1 (5 bases). Trimming left V 3 bases short and J 2 bases short, with 13 bases between. There are 14 residues in the CDR3. Per germline, CDR1 SQVTM and CDR2 ANQGSEA. Full variable domain (outside the CDR3, taken from reference TRBV29-1 and TRBJ1-1): SAVISQKPSRDICQRGTSLTIQCQVDSQVTMMFWYRQQPGQSLTLIATANQGSEATYESGFVIDKFPISRPNLTFSTLTVSNMSPEDSSIYLCSVDLAGSNTEAFFGQGTRLTVV.

The V call is TRBV5-6, the J call TRBJ1-1, with TRBD1 matching 9 bases. The germline V gene encodes CDR1 SGHDT and CDR2 YYEEEE. Trimming removed 1 base from V and 2 bases from J; junction bases left unmatched: 6. The CDR3 sequence is 16 residues long. CDR3 residues: CASSLHPQGANTEAFF. In nucleotides, the CDR3 is TGTGCCAGCAGCTTGCACCCACAGGGGGCAAACACTGAAGCTTTCTTT.

This chain uses TRBV5-6 with TRBJ2-1; 16 nucleotides align to TRBD2. The germline gives CDR1 SGHDT, CDR2 YYEEEE. This CDR3 region has 17 residues. The V segment lost 3 bases and the J segment 4 bases; nucleotides outside the gene matches: 4. The CDR3 nucleotides are TGTGCCAGCAGCTCGGGACTAGCGGGAGGGAGTTACAATGAGCAGTTCTTC. It specifies CASSSGLAGGSYNEQFF. Looking up the rest from reference TRBV5-6 and TRBJ2-1 gives the full variable domain: DAGVTQSPTHLIKTRGQQVTLRCSPKSGHDTVSWYQQALGQGPQFIFQYYEEEERQRGNFPDRFSGHQFPNYSSELNVNALLLGDSALYLCASSSGLAGGSYNEQFFGPGTRLTVL.

The chain is built from TRBV4-1 and TRBJ2-2; D is unresolved. This CDR3 region has 16 residues. CDR1 MGHRA and CDR2 YSYEKL come from the germline V gene. Between the trimmed V and J ends, which lost 2 bases and 0 bases, there was a span of 10 bases. The CDR3: CASSQNLATNTGELFF. Here the CDR3 DNA reads TGCGCCAGCAGCCAAAACCTGGCCACGAACACCGGGGAGCTGTTTTTT.

This chain joins TRBV30 and TRBJ1-1; D possibly corresponds to TRBD1 (6 bases). Germline V gives CDR1 GTSNPN, CDR2 SVGIG (reference sequence). V shed 4 bases and J shed 2 bases, with 11 bases lying between them. This CDR3 spans 13 amino acids. This CDR3 reads CAWNYRENTEAFF. The CDR3 DNA is TGTGCCTGGAATTACAGGGAAAACACTGAAGCTTTCTTT.